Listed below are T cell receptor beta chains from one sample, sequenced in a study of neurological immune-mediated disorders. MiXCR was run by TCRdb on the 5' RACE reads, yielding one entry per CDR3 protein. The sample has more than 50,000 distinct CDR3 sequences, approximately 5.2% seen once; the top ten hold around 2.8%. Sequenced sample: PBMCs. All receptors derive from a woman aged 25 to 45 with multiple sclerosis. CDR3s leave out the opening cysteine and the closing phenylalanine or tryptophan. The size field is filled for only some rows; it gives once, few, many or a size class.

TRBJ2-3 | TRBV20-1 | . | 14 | SAGARLAGGTDTQY
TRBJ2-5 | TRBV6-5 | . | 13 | ASRRDLDYLETQY
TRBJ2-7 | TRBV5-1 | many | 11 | ASSGGWSAEQY
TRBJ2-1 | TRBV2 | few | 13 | ASSQTSGGANEQF
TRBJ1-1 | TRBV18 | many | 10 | ASSPDTSGAF
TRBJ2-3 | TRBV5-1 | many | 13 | ASRVQGALADTQY
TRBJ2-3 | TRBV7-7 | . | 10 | ALGAPTDTQY
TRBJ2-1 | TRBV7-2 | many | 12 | ASSLDRGGNEQF
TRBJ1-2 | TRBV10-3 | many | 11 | ATNGDWDYGYT
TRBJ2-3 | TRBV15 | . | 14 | ATSREGTGLTDTQY
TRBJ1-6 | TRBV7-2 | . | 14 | ASSFRQSSYNSPLN
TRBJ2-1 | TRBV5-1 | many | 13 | ASSPGGGSFNEQF
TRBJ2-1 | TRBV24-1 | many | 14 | ATTGTSGGSYNEQF
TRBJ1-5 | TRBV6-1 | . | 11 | ASGKQFNQPQN
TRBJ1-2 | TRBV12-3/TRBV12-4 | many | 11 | ASSFDRAYGYT
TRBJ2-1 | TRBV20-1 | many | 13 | SAKPKRGGYNEQF
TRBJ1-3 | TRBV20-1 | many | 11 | SASVIRGDTIY
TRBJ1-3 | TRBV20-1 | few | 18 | SARPPTSIPGHYSGNTIY
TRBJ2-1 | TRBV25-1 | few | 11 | ASSEYFGNEQF
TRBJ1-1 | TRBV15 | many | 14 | ATSRDPGLVGTEAF
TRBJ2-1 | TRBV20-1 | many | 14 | SARPRTRTPYNEQF
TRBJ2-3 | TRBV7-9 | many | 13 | ASSFLAGATDTQY
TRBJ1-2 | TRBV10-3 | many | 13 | AISEPPGQVDGYT
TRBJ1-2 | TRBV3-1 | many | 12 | ASSHLQGAGGYT
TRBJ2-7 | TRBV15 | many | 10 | ATSKGSYEQY
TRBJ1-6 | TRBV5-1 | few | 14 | ASSLEGGLTNSPLH
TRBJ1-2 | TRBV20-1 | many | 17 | SASDLQGIRSGRSYGYT
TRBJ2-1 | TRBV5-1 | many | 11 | ASQRDLYNEQF
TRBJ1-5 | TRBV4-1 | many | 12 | ASSQEIRNQPQH
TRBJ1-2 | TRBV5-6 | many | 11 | ASSGTESYGYT
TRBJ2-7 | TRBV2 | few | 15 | ASSATTYGGGGYEQY
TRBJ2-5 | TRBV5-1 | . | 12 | ASSSSRSGETQY
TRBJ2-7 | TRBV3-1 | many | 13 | ASSQVEGGGYEQY
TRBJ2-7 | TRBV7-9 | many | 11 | AGPRRSSYEQY
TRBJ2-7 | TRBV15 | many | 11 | ATSRDSGTEQY
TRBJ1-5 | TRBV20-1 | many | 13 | SAREKGLGGEPQH
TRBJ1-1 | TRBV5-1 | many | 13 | ASSTGQGGNTEAF
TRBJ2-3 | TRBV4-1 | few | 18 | ASSPYTPGQGIPDTDTQY
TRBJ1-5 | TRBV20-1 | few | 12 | SARTVHSNQPQH
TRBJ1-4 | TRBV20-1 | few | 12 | SARGAALREKLF
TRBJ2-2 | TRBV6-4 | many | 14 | ASSDSGTGATGELF
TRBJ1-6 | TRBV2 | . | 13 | ASSPQSLRNSPLN
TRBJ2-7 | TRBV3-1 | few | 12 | ASSQERGYYEQY
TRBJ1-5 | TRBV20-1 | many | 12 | SAKYPGGNQPQH
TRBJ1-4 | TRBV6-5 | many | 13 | ASSRLDTQKEKLF
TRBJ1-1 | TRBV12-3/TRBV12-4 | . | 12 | ASSRGQGVTEAF
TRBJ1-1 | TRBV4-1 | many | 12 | ASSQDSLNTEAF
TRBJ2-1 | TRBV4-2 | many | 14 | ASSQDDSGGYNEQF
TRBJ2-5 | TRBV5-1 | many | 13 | ASSLGAGGPETQY
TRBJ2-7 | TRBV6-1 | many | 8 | ASASYEQY
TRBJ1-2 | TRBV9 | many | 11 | ASSAGGIRGYT
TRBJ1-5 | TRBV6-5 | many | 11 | ASSPTGTQPQN